This is a list of T cell receptor beta chains from one sample in a study of cytotoxic CD8 clonotypes in ibrutinib-treated CLL. The data were produced by immunoSEQ multiplex PCR, yet TCRdb's version contains in-frame clones alone and is incomplete. The sample has about 160,000 clones, about four fifths seen once. The sample in question was PBMCs, obtained after 24 months of ibrutinib treatment. These TCRs come from a human donor with chronic lymphocytic leukemia. Each CDR3 is given without its conserved first and last residue.

cdr3_aa: ASSVRSREIPTDTQY
j_call: TRBJ2-3
v_call: TRBV9

cdr3_aa: AWSIDRPDYNEQF
j_call: TRBJ2-1
v_call: TRBV30

cdr3_aa: ASSTHPRGGPDTQY
j_call: TRBJ2-3
v_call: TRBV4-1

cdr3_aa: ASSVTEPGAAYEQY
j_call: TRBJ2-7
v_call: TRBV2

cdr3_aa: ASSANRGMNTEAF
j_call: TRBJ1-1
v_call: TRBV9

cdr3_aa: ASSPDRDYGYT
j_call: TRBJ1-2
v_call: TRBV19

cdr3_aa: ASSYFGQGSSPLH
j_call: TRBJ1-6
v_call: TRBV6-6

cdr3_aa: ASSLVGATGQPQH
j_call: TRBJ1-5
v_call: TRBV7-2

cdr3_aa: ASSPPFRASGGNIQY
j_call: TRBJ2-4
v_call: TRBV7-9

cdr3_aa: ASSATVMNTEAF
j_call: TRBJ1-1
v_call: TRBV5-1

cdr3_aa: ASSLGGMNTEAF
j_call: TRBJ1-1
v_call: TRBV9

cdr3_aa: ASSFYTAGSGNTIY
j_call: TRBJ1-3
v_call: TRBV6-5

cdr3_aa: ASSPMVRDSSNYGYT
j_call: TRBJ1-2
v_call: TRBV18

cdr3_aa: ASSLVAGNTIY
j_call: TRBJ1-3
v_call: TRBV7-2

cdr3_aa: SGGLGHTDTQY
j_call: TRBJ2-3
v_call: TRBV29-1

cdr3_aa: ASSYASGRLEQY
j_call: TRBJ2-7
v_call: TRBV6-6

cdr3_aa: ASGHRDFDTGELF
j_call: TRBJ2-2
v_call: TRBV5-1

cdr3_aa: ASSRDGRNSPLH
j_call: TRBJ1-6
v_call: TRBV9

cdr3_aa: ASSTPWGNPEAF
j_call: TRBJ1-1
v_call: TRBV6-6

cdr3_aa: ASSQEPGVGDTQY
j_call: TRBJ2-3
v_call: TRBV4-2

cdr3_aa: ASSRDTGGDEKLF
j_call: TRBJ1-4
v_call: TRBV18

cdr3_aa: ASSDSRLGGTQY
j_call: TRBJ2-5
v_call: TRBV6-1

cdr3_aa: ASSESRLGGNTIY
j_call: TRBJ1-3
v_call: TRBV25-1

cdr3_aa: AISARGASYNSPLH
j_call: TRBJ1-6
v_call: TRBV10-3

cdr3_aa: ASSLVRGLETQY
j_call: TRBJ2-5
v_call: TRBV7-2

cdr3_aa: ASSLAQRSEQF
j_call: TRBJ2-1
v_call: TRBV7-2

cdr3_aa: ASSYSTGSETQY
j_call: TRBJ2-5
v_call: TRBV6-5

cdr3_aa: ASSPRDGNGNQPQH
j_call: TRBJ1-5
v_call: TRBV18

cdr3_aa: ASGLSLGGELF
j_call: TRBJ2-2
v_call: TRBV12-5

cdr3_aa: SADGTFEAF
j_call: TRBJ1-1
v_call: TRBV29-1